One and the same sample provided the 19 T cell receptor beta chains below, sequenced in a study of T cell repertoires in cytomegalovirus infection. TCRdb reprocessed the reads via MiXCR and lists one record per CDR3 protein. The profile shows some 300,000 distinct CDR3 sequences, approximately 13% of them singletons. The specimen was PBMCs. The receptors stem from a human donor in good health (CMV status not recorded). Some clones in this sample may be carry-over from other donors' samples.

This clonotype was detected a few times. This chain joins TRBV5-6 and TRBJ2-1; 12 bases are shared with TRBD2. This CDR3 contains 17 residues. With V trimmed by 2 bases and J by 5 bases, 8 bases remained unmatched. Germline values: CDR1 SGHDT, CDR2 YYEEEE. CDR3 nucleotide sequence: TGTGCCAGCAGCTTCTGGCGGACTAGCGGGAATGACAATGAGCAGTTCTTC. This gives the protein CASSFWRTSGNDNEQFF.

This clonotype was found a few times. This sequence joins TRBV2 and TRBJ2-3; TRBD2 is a possible D gene (5 bases). This CDR3 has 13 amino acids. Germline V lookup: CDR1 SNHLY, CDR2 FYNNEI. Between the trimmed V and J ends, which lost 11 bases and 0 bases, there was a span of 12 bases. CDR3 sequence: CAPSKSSTDTQYF. The CDR3 region has the DNA TGTGCCCCTAGCAAATCTAGCACAGATACGCAGTATTTT. Complete variable domain (other parts from reference TRBV2 and TRBJ2-3): EPEVTQTPSHQVTQMGQEVILRCVPISNHLYFYWYRQILGQKVEFLVSFYNNEISEKSEIFDDQFSVERPDGSNFTLKIRSTKLEDSAMYFCAPSKSSTDTQYFGPGTRLTVL.

This clonotype was counted at least ten times. V gene TRBV29-1 combines with J gene TRBJ2-1, with 10 bases that match TRBD2. The V segment lost 0 bases and the J segment 3 bases; nucleotides outside the gene matches: 11. CDR1 SQVTM and CDR2 ANQGSEA come from the germline V gene. The CDR3 is 18 residues long. The CDR3 nucleotides read TGCAGCGTTGAAGACCCTTTCGGACTAGCGGATCTCTACAATGAGCAGTTCTTC. It translates to CSVEDPFGLADLYNEQFF.

This clonotype was seen at least ten times. The rearrangement uses TRBV12-5 and TRBJ2-1; D gene ambiguous. CDR3 length equals 14 residues. Looked up from germline, CDR1 is LGHNT and CDR2 is FRNRAP. Trimming left V 1 base short and J 2 bases short, with 6 bases between. This chain's CDR3 is CASGLGETYNEQFF. The CDR3 DNA reads TGTGCTAGTGGTTTGGGGGAAACCTACAATGAGCAGTTCTTC.

Only a few counts were recorded for this clonotype. The chain joins TRBV6-2 or TRBV6-3 to TRBJ2-7; D might be TRBD1 or TRBD2, each matching 5 bases. The CDR3 runs 14 residues. V lost 3 bases to trimming and J lost 1 base, with 10 bases between them. The germline CDR1 and CDR2 sequences are MNHEY and SVGEGT. CDR3 bases: TGTGCCAGCAGTTATGAGGGACCATCCTACGAGCAGTACTTC. Its protein product is CASSYEGPSYEQYF.

A word on this clonotype: Here the CDR3 omits its conserved ending phenylalanine or tryptophan, so a read error is the likely source. This chain links TRBV20-1 with TRBJ2-7; D possibly corresponds to TRBD1 (6 bases). This CDR3 comprises 13 residues. CDR1 and CDR2 (germline): DFQATT, SNEGSKA (reference sequence). The chain's CDR3 is CSQTGRLPYEQYL. The CDR3 DNA reads as TGCAGCCAGACAGGCAGGCTCCCCTACGAGCAGTACCTC.

The sample holds a few counts of this clonotype. This rearrangement joins TRBV29-1 to TRBJ2-5, with 13 positions matching TRBD2. J lost 5 bases, V lost 3 bases, and 6 bases had no gene match. CDR3 length equals 15 residues. Germline CDR1 reads SQVTM; CDR2 reads ANQGSEA. The CDR3 spells CSVDGLAGVMETQYF. The CDR3 DNA is TGCAGCGTTGATGGACTAGCGGGGGTTATGGAGACCCAGTACTTC.

V gene TRBV14 combines with J gene TRBJ2-1; D remains ambiguous. The CDR3 consists of 13 residues. Germline V lookup: CDR1 SGHDN, CDR2 FVKESK. Trimming cost V 4 bases and J 8 bases, with 12 bases left between them. The CDR3, as DNA: TGTGCCAGCAGCCGAGCCTGGGAATATGAGCAGTTCTTC. Amino acids: CASSRAWEYEQFF.

This chain connects TRBV20-1 to TRBJ1-5; possibly TRBD1 for D (6 bases). This CDR3 is 14 amino acids long. Germline V gene lookup returns CDR1 DFQATT and CDR2 SNEGSKA (reference sequence). V lost 4 bases to trimming and J lost 5 bases, with 15 bases between them. In nucleotides, the CDR3 is TGCAGTGCTACAGTAGACAGGCCTGATCAGCCCCAGCATTTT. Translation gives CSATVDRPDQPQHF.

The rearrangement links TRBV29-1 to TRBJ2-7; D remains ambiguous. Trimming took 4 bases from V and 5 from J, leaving 6 bases between them. Per germline, CDR1 SQVTM and CDR2 ANQGSEA. There are 10 residues in the CDR3. CDR3 sequence reads: CSVGVDEQYF. The CDR3 DNA is TGCAGCGTTGGCGTGGACGAGCAGTACTTC.

There are many counts of this clonotype. V usage is TRBV10-3 and J usage is TRBJ1-4; TRBD1 aligns across 7 bases. Trimming took 7 bases from V and 7 from J; bases not matched to a gene: 9. CDR3 length: 14 amino acids. From germline, CDR1 is ENHRY and CDR2 SYGVKD. CDR3 DNA: TGTGCCATCAAACCAACAGGGGTTGGTGAAAAACTGTTTTTT. Protein: CAIKPTGVGEKLFF.

V usage is TRBV9 and J usage is TRBJ1-1; D ambiguous. The V gene's germline CDR1 is SGDLS and CDR2 YYNGEE. Trimming removed 0 bases at V and 9 bases at J, with 9 bases between. The CDR3 loop spans 12 amino acids. The CDR3 bases are TGTGCCAGCAGCGTAGGTCAACAGCAAGCTTTCTTT. This encodes CASSVGQQQAFF.

This clonotype was seen at least ten times. This chain connects TRBV6-2 or TRBV6-3 to TRBJ1-4, with D perhaps matching TRBD1 (5 bases). Per the germline V gene, CDR1 is MNHEY and CDR2 is SVGEGT. The CDR3 runs 15 residues. V gave up 6 bases and J gave up 0 bases, with 11 bases separating them. Written as DNA, the CDR3 is TGTGCCAGCAGATACAGGCGCCCAACTAATGAAAAACTGTTTTTT. Protein product: CASRYRRPTNEKLFF.

This clonotype was counted once. The gene calls are TRBV19 and TRBJ1-5; no clear D. The CDR3 length is 13 residues. Germline values: CDR1 LNHDA, CDR2 SQIVND (reference sequence). Trimming removed 2 bases at V and 6 bases at J, with 8 bases between. CDR3 DNA sequence: TGTGCCAGTAGTATACCGGGGTCTCAGCCCCAGCATTTT. This sequence encodes CASSIPGSQPQHF. Together with reference TRBV19 and TRBJ1-5, the CDR3 gives the full variable domain: DGGITQSPKYLFRKEGQNVTLSCEQNLNHDAMYWYRQDPGQGLRLIYYSQIVNDFQKGDIAEGYSVSREKKESFPLTVTSAQKNPTAFYLCASSIPGSQPQHFGDGTRLSIL.

The gene calls are TRBV5-4 and TRBJ1-5; possible D gene TRBD1, 6 bases. V lost 0 bases and J lost 6, with 13 bases in between. CDR3 length: 15 amino acids. CDR1 is SGHNT, CDR2 YYREEE, per germline (reference sequence). CDR3 residues: CASSLGGGPVQPQHF. The CDR3 nucleotides are TGTGCCAGCAGCTTGGGGGGGGGGCCGGTTCAGCCCCAGCATTTT.

This clonotype has ten or more counts. The chain uses TRBV11-3 and TRBJ1-1; D is possibly TRBD1 (5 bases). The CDR3 is 14 residues long. Germline CDR1 and CDR2: SGHNT and YENEEA. The germline V and J ends were trimmed by 5 bases and 3 bases, with 13 bases remaining between them. The CDR3 sequence is CASSPGTGDTEAFF. DNA for the CDR3: TGTGCCAGCAGCCCGGGGACGGGTGACACTGAAGCTTTCTTT.

The sample holds a few counts of this clonotype. The chain couples TRBV11-2 to TRBJ2-5, with D possibly TRBD1 on 6 matching bases. The V gene lost 5 bases and the J gene lost 5 bases, with 15 bases spanning the gap. In germline, CDR1 is SGHAT, CDR2 FQNNGV. The CDR3 length is 14 residues. The CDR3 sequence is CASSAIQGRETQYF. CDR3 DNA sequence: TGTGCCAGCAGCGCGATACAGGGTCGGGAGACCCAGTACTTC.

This clonotype has a count of ten or more. The rearrangement joins TRBV24-1 to TRBJ1-2; D is ambiguous. The V gene's germline CDR1 is KGHDR and CDR2 SFDVKD. CDR3 length: 11 residues. Trimming left V 7 bases short and J 3 bases short, with 5 bases between. The CDR3 region is CATSNDYGYTF. The CDR3 nucleotides are TGTGCCACCAGCAATGACTATGGCTACACCTTC.

The genes are TRBV7-6 and TRBJ1-2; 7 bases align to TRBD1. Germline assignment: CDR1 SGHVS and CDR2 FNYEAQ. The junction had 5 bases not matched to a gene; V was cut back by 4 bases and J by 6 bases. This CDR3 is 13 amino acids long. The CDR3 bases are TGTGCCAGCAGCTCCGGACAGGCCGATGGCTACACCTTC. Translating it yields CASSSGQADGYTF.